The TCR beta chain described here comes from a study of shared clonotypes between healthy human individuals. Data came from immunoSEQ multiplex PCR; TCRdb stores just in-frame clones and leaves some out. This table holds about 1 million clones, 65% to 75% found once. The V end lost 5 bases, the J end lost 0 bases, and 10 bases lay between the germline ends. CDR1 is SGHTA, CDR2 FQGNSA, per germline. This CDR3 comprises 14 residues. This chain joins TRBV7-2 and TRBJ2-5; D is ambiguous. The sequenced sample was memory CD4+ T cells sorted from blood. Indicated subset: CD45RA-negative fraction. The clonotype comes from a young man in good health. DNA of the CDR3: TGTGCCAGCAGCACCCGCCGCGACCAAGAGACCCAGTACTTC. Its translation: CASSTRRDQETQYF.